This T cell receptor (beta chain) derives from a study of siplizumab effects on memory and regulatory T cells (dated by TCRdb to the late 2010s). Background on the whole study: The study looked at the effect of siplizumab, an anti-CD2 antibody, on alloreactive T-cell subsets in allogeneic mixed lymphocyte reactions made from human PBMCs. The research as a whole found: Among mappable alloreactive CD4+ clones, the Treg-derived fraction averaged approximately 63% with siplizumab versus around 27% in control reactions. Compared with memory T cells, unstimulated naive T cells appeared more diverse, and naive cells seemed to make a substantial contribution to the alloresponse. Roughly 75-97% of proliferating CD4+ or CD8+ clones could not be assigned a naive or memory phenotype. The cumulative frequency of alloreactive sequences traceable to unstimulated CD4+ memory T cells was significantly reduced by siplizumab. Whether proliferating Tregs from siplizumab cultures actually had suppressive function was not functionally confirmed. Sequences below about 10^-5 frequency were poorly captured, so only a minor fraction of alloreactive clones could be mapped to unstimulated subsets.

Sorted unstimulated T cells and proliferating T cells recovered from mixed lymphocyte reactions were subjected to TCRbeta CDR3 sequencing. Fresh whole blood from more than 8 HLA-typed healthy donors was used as the source from which PBMCs were isolated. Based on the germline V gene (reference sequence), the CDR1 and CDR2 sequences are GTSNPN and SVGIG. Reading from cysteine to phenylalanine, the CDR3 counts 14 amino acids. The retained sequence is limited to the CDR3, 42 bases, with the frame set at the first base. V is cut by 1 base and J by 6 bases, and the space between the germline ends is 15 bases. Library generation was performed with the immunoSEQ multiplex PCR assay. About 10^5 TCR templates per sample were assayed on the deep sequencing platform. Genomic DNA extracted from sorted T cells was the material used for TCRbeta CDR3 sequencing. The paper's data handling went like this. The R programming language was used for clonal analysis of the TCRbeta CDR3 data. Unstimulated samples were compared with post-reaction CFSE-low samples to define alloreactive CD4+ and CD8+ clones. By matching sequences to the repertoires of sorted unstimulated Treg and non-Treg cells, each alloreactive CD4+ clone was assigned a regulatory or non-regulatory origin. This immuneACCESS table, as held by TCRdb, lists in-frame sequences with V and J called but not all clones. Of the missing ones, under half trace to an unresolved V gene in checked studies; the others have no known cause. V, J and clone size were drawn from that table, and D and trimming were deduced from the DNA. Across this sample there are under 140,000 clones, with over 85% seen only once. The ten largest make up approximately 1.2% of the sample.

This clone was seen only once. Its antigen remains unidentified. No base quality information exists; no much larger clone differs at one position. What was sequenced was CD4+ T cells sorted from blood. The chain was built from TRBV30 and TRBJ1-1, with the identity of the D gene unclear. The receptor was isolated from a human donor in good health. The sequence in DNA is TGTGCCTGGAGTGCCAAGGCCAAAGTTCCTGAAGCTTTCTTT. This encodes CAWSAKAKVPEAFF.